This TCR beta chain originates from a study of blood T cell repertoires in COVID-19. V was pared by 6 bases and J by 0 bases, with 4 bases of the junction left unmatched. CDR3 length: 14 residues. Germline CDR1 is SQVTM and CDR2 is ANQGSEA. This clone showed up just once. Profiling relied on immunoSEQ multiplex PCR, and the TCRdb table lists in-frame clones only, not all of them. The table shows roughly 100,000 clones, with 87% occurring only once. The sequence was obtained from a woman between 50 and 59 years old with COVID-19, enrolled during active disease. This chain links TRBV29-1 with TRBJ2-2, with 7 bases matching TRBD2. Sample: peripheral blood. CDR3 coding DNA: TGCAGCGTGGGGCTAGCGGCGAACACCGGGGAGCTGTTTTTT. Translation: CSVGLAANTGELFF.